A single sample is the source of the 10 T cell receptor beta chains below, sequenced in a study of post-analysis software for immune sequencing data. Findings of the study overall: Roughly five TRBV segments appeared more often in patients than in controls, and TRBV5-6, TRBV5-1 and TRBV20-1 were among these.

Sequencing libraries made from TCR beta cDNA carried unique molecular identifiers. TCRdb itself ran the PCR reads through MiXCR, one entry per CDR3 protein. The sample yields roughly 540,000 distinct CDR3 sequences, approximately 34% seen once. Antigens of these TCRs are unknown. Sequencing was performed on blood. The receptors originated from a girl aged 2-17 years with multiple sclerosis.

This clonotype was seen only a few times. V is TRBV20-1 and J is TRBJ2-5; no definite D call. The V end was cut by 3 bases, the J end by 4 bases, with 6 bases between. This CDR3 contains 11 residues. The germline CDR1 and CDR2 sequences are DFQATT and SNEGSKA (reference sequence). The CDR3 DNA is TGCAGTGCTAGTCACGGAGAGACCCAGTACTTC. The encoded protein is CSASHGETQYF.

The chain is built from TRBV25-1 and TRBJ2-2; 10 bases match TRBD2. This CDR3 has 18 amino acids. Germline V gene lookup returns CDR1 MGHDK and CDR2 SYGVNS. Germline trimming cut 6 bases from V and 1 base from J; bases unmatched to any gene: 11. The CDR3 DNA follows: TGTGCCAGCAGCCCGGCCCCCTCTAGCGGGGGGAACACCGGGGAGCTGTTTTTT. The encoded protein is CASSPAPSSGGNTGELFF. Together with reference TRBV25-1 and TRBJ2-2, the CDR3 gives the full variable domain: EADIYQTPRYLVIGTGKKITLECSQTMGHDKMYWYQQDPGMELHLIHYSYGVNSTEKGDLSSESTVSRIRTEHFPLTLESARPSHTSQYLCASSPAPSSGGNTGELFFGEGSRLTVL.

The gene calls are TRBV10-3 and TRBJ1-6, with D uncertain. The CDR3 has 14 amino acids. Germline V gene data show CDR1 as ENHRY and CDR2 as SYGVKD. Trimming took 4 bases from V and 9 from J, leaving 13 bases between them. CDR3 DNA sequence: TGTGCCATCAGTGTCGAGGCGGGCGGTTCACCCCTCCACTTT. Its translation: CAISVEAGGSPLHF.

The rearrangement uses TRBV5-1 and TRBJ2-1; D may be TRBD1 or TRBD2 (6 bases each). V lost 0 bases and J lost 6, with 16 bases in between. The CDR3 has 16 residues. Germline V gene sequence: CDR1 SGHRS, CDR2 YFSETQ. CDR3 DNA sequence: TGCGCCAGCAGCTTGGCCGCTGGTGGGGGGCCCAATGAGCAGTTCTTC. Translating gives CASSLAAGGGPNEQFF.

V gene TRBV20-1 combines with J gene TRBJ2-3; D uncertain. Germline CDR1 DFQATT, CDR2 SNEGSKA (reference sequence). CDR3 size: 15 residues. The ends were cut back, 4 bases at V and 4 bases at J, with 18 bases in the middle. The CDR3 nucleotides are TGCAGTGCTAAATCAGGCCCGGGCGGTGCAGATACGCAGTATTTT. This translates into CSAKSGPGGADTQYF.

The V call is TRBV3-1, the J call TRBJ2-1, with 7 bases lining up with TRBD2. This CDR3 region has 17 residues. The J segment lost 6 bases and the V segment lost 2 bases, leaving 13 bases of the junction unmatched. The germline V gene has CDR1 LGHDT and CDR2 YNNKEL (reference sequence). The CDR3 nucleotides read TGTGCCAGCAGCCAAAAGGGGTGGACTAGGCGGGGCAATGAGCAGTTCTTC. Its protein is CASSQKGWTRRGNEQFF.

V and J are TRBV6-2 or TRBV6-3 and TRBJ2-7, with 9 bases that match TRBD1. Germline values: CDR1 MNHEY, CDR2 SVGEGT. Unmatched junction bases numbered 7, after V lost 6 bases and J lost 7 bases. The CDR3 spans 13 residues. The CDR3 protein is CASRIQGAREQYF. In DNA, the CDR3 is TGTGCCAGCAGGATACAGGGGGCGAGGGAGCAGTACTTC.

This clonotype was detected only a few times. CDR3 DNA: TGTGCCAGCGGGACACTAGCGGGGGGCCAAGAGACCCAGTACTTC. Its protein product is CASGTLAGGQETQYF. The chain employs TRBV6-1 and TRBJ2-5; 12 bases are a match to TRBD2. From germline, CDR1 is MNHNS and CDR2 SASEGT. V shed 8 bases, J shed 1 base, and the junction held 5 bases outside the gene matches. The CDR3 is 15 residues long.

The chain combines TRBV20-1 with TRBJ2-5; 10 nucleotides line up with TRBD2. V dropped 5 bases and J dropped 7; count of bases not matched to a gene: 10. This CDR3 has 14 residues. Germline CDR1 reads DFQATT; CDR2 reads SNEGSKA (reference sequence). As DNA, the CDR3 is TGCAGTGCTGCCCGAAGAAGCGGGGGGGCGACCCAGTACTTC. It encodes CSAARRSGGATQYF.

The J gene is TRBJ2-2, the V gene TRBV20-1; possibly TRBD1 or TRBD2 for D (5 bases each). The ends were cut back, 1 base at V and 4 bases at J, with 10 bases in the middle. The CDR3 loop spans 14 amino acids. CDR1 and CDR2 (germline): DFQATT, SNEGSKA (reference sequence). The CDR3 DNA follows: TGCAGTGCTAGAGTTCCCGGGGCCACCGGGGAGCTGTTTTTT. It codes for CSARVPGATGELFF.